This TCR beta chain originates from a study of patients and donors after allogeneic stem cell transplantation. CDR1 is SQVTM and CDR2 is ANQGSEA in the germline V gene. V was pared by 3 bases and J by 7 bases, with 16 bases between. The CDR3 contains 13 residues. TCRdb recomputed calls from the RT-PCR reads with MiXCR, one row per CDR3 protein. The sample shows about a million distinct CDR3 sequences, more than 15% of them seen only once. The chain carries TRBV29-1 and TRBJ2-7; TRBD2 is a possible D gene (7 bases). Input material: blood, either unsorted or a sorted T cell fraction (not recorded which). The TCR comes from a human donor who was either an allogeneic HSCT recipient or a stem cell or donor lymphocyte infusion donor (not recorded which). It is not recorded whose cells these are; they may come from a transplant donor. Written as DNA, the CDR3 is TGCAGCGTTGAGGCCCGGGGGGCTAGAGAGCAGTACTTC. Translating gives CSVEARGAREQYF.